This passage covers 13 T cell receptor beta chains from one sample sequenced in a study of CD8 T cells in acute hepatitis C reinfection. Profiled with immunoSEQ multiplex PCR; TCRdb holds only in-frame clones, not every one. The sample shows tens of thousands of clones, 80% to 90% of them seen only once. Time point: naive CD8 control sorted from an acute-time-point sample. Sequenced sample: naive CD8+ T cells from PBMCs. The receptor set was obtained from a woman aged 18-29 years who spontaneously cleared hepatitis C infection.

The V and J genes are TRBV18 and TRBJ2-1; D remains unclear. CDR1 and CDR2 (germline): KGHSH, LQKENI. V lost 3 bases and J 11 bases, leaving 14 bases between the germline ends. The CDR3 totals 13 residues. The CDR3 loop reads CASSPTTGSKQFF. The CDR3 DNA sequence: TGTGCCAGCTCACCTACTACTGGCTCCAAGCAGTTCTTC.

V gene TRBV14 combines with J gene TRBJ2-7, with TRBD2 as a possible D gene (6 bases). Trimming pared 4 bases from V and 1 base from J, leaving 11 bases between. CDR1 and CDR2 from the germline V gene are SGHDN and FVKESK. The CDR3 spans 14 residues. The CDR3 sequence: CASSPRTNSYEQYF. DNA for the CDR3: TGTGCCAGCAGCCCCCGGACTAATTCCTACGAGCAGTACTTC.

CDR3 bases: TGTGCCAGCAGCCCAGATGGCCTAGCGGGGGCCGCGAAGCAGTACTTC. Amino acids: CASSPDGLAGAAKQYF. The rearrangement joins TRBV7-3 to TRBJ2-7; 10 nucleotides agree with TRBD2. The CDR3 sequence is 16 residues long. Germline values: CDR1 SGHTA, CDR2 FQGTGA. V trimming: 5 bases; J trimming: 8 bases; junction bases outside the gene matches: 15.

This clone occurred once. The chain couples TRBV2 to TRBJ2-7; 7 bases map to TRBD2. V lost 10 bases to trimming and J lost 0 bases; unmatched junction nucleotides: 6. CDR1 and CDR2 from the germline V gene are SNHLY and FYNNEI. The CDR3 length is 13 residues. CDR3 coding DNA: TGTGCCACCCATGGGGGGGACTCCTACGAGCAGTACTTC. Amino acid sequence: CATHGGDSYEQYF. The variable domain in full, with the rest retrieved from reference TRBV2 and TRBJ2-7, is EPEVTQTPSHQVTQMGQEVILRCVPISNHLYFYWYRQILGQKVEFLVSFYNNEISEKSEIFDDQFSVERPDGSNFTLKIRSTKLEDSAMYFCATHGGDSYEQYFGPGTRLTVT.

V and J are TRBV14 and TRBJ1-1; D may be TRBD1 (6 bases). CDR1 SGHDN and CDR2 FVKESK come from the germline V gene. The CDR3 contains 14 residues. V dropped 1 base and J dropped 3 bases, with 9 bases sitting between them. The CDR3 sequence: CASSQVGGYTEAFF. The DNA for the CDR3 is TGTGCCAGCAGCCAAGTAGGGGGGTACACTGAAGCTTTCTTT.

This rearrangement joins TRBV7-6 to TRBJ2-3; 8 bases agree with TRBD1. Trimming cost V 5 bases and J 3 bases; bases outside gene matches: 4. CDR1 SGHVS and CDR2 FNYEAQ come from the germline V gene. There are 14 residues in the CDR3. The CDR3 sequence is CASSIGQGTDTQYF. The CDR3 bases are TGTGCCAGCAGCATCGGACAGGGAACAGATACGCAGTATTTT. Full variable domain (missing parts from reference TRBV7-6 and TRBJ2-3): GAGVSQSPRYKVTKRGQDVALRCDPISGHVSLYWYRQALGQGPEFLTYFNYEAQQDKSGLPNDRFSAERPEGSISTLTIQRTEQRDSAMYRCASSIGQGTDTQYFGPGTRLTVL.

The chain is built from TRBV19 and TRBJ1-1; no reliable D call. There are 17 residues in the CDR3. V was cut by 7 bases and J by 0 bases, with 21 bases left in between. Looked up from germline, CDR1 is LNHDA and CDR2 is SQIVND (reference sequence). CDR3 DNA: TGTGCCAGTACCACCCTTTGGGCTGTACACCTGAACACTGAAGCTTTCTTT. It encodes CASTTLWAVHLNTEAFF.

This clone has a single count. The chain joins TRBV7-9 to TRBJ2-7; 7 positions match TRBD2. CDR3 length: 15 residues. Looked up from germline, CDR1 is SEHNR and CDR2 is FQNEAQ (reference sequence). Trimming took 5 bases from V and 7 from J; bases not matched to a gene: 14. The chain's CDR3 is CASSENFTGRGEQYF. CDR3 DNA: TGTGCCAGCAGCGAGAACTTCACCGGGCGGGGGGAGCAGTACTTC.

The rearrangement uses TRBV15 and TRBJ2-7, with D possibly TRBD2 on 5 matching bases. Germline V gene lookup returns CDR1 LNHNV and CDR2 YYDKDF (reference sequence). V was shortened by 4 bases and J by 0 bases, with 10 bases between the two germline ends. CDR3 size: 14 residues. The DNA of the CDR3 is TGTGCCACCAGCATCGGAGGCGGCTCCTACGAGCAGTACTTC. It yields the protein CATSIGGGSYEQYF.

V gene TRBV9 combines with J gene TRBJ2-5, with 13 nucleotides matching TRBD2. The length of the CDR3 is 17 residues. The V and J ends lost 3 bases and 4 bases, in that order; junction bases with no gene match: 9. The germline V gene encodes CDR1 SGDLS and CDR2 YYNGEE. For the CDR3, the DNA is TGTGCCAGCAGCGAACGGACTAGCGGGAGTATCCCAGAGACCCAGTACTTC. Translating gives CASSERTSGSIPETQYF. The full variable domain, rest sourced from reference TRBV9 and TRBJ2-5, is DSGVTQTPKHLITATGQRVTLRCSPRSGDLSVYWYQQSLDQGLQFLIQYYNGEERAKGNILERFSAQQFPDLHSELNLSSLELGDSALYFCASSERTSGSIPETQYFGPGTRLLVL.

This clone has just one count. The chain joins TRBV7-9 to TRBJ2-7, with 7 bases that match TRBD2. The CDR3 extends over 16 amino acids. The V gene end was trimmed by 6 bases and the J gene end by 0 bases; junction bases not matched to a gene: 11. Germline CDR1 and CDR2: SEHNR and FQNEAQ (reference sequence). This CDR3 is CASSSKRGPSSYEQYF. The CDR3 coding sequence is TGTGCCAGCAGTTCCAAGCGGGGTCCGAGCTCCTACGAGCAGTACTTC.

The chain employs TRBV7-2 and TRBJ2-5; D is uncertain. The CDR3 totals 13 residues. The germline CDR1 and CDR2 sequences are SGHTA and FQGNSA. The V and J ends lost 2 bases and 4 bases respectively, with 8 bases between them. DNA for the CDR3: TGTGCCAGCAGCTTAACCCTTAGAGAGACCCAGTACTTC. Encoded protein: CASSLTLRETQYF.

The chain joins TRBV19 to TRBJ1-1; a possible D gene is TRBD1 (6 bases). V was trimmed by 3 bases and J by 5 bases, leaving 13 bases between them. The germline gives CDR1 LNHDA, CDR2 SQIVND (reference sequence). The length of the CDR3 is 14 residues. As DNA, the CDR3 is TGTGCCAGTAGTATCAGGCAGGGGTGGACTGAAGCTTTCTTT. Translated, it gives CASSIRQGWTEAFF. The variable domain in full, with the rest retrieved from reference TRBV19 and TRBJ1-1, is DGGITQSPKYLFRKEGQNVTLSCEQNLNHDAMYWYRQDPGQGLRLIYYSQIVNDFQKGDIAEGYSVSREKKESFPLTVTSAQKNPTAFYLCASSIRQGWTEAFFGQGTRLTVV.